Shown below are 31 T cell receptor beta chains from a single sample sequenced in a study of human T cells and chemical hapten exposure. Specified time point: patch test 2, 6 weeks after DPC sensitization. The treatment is: therapeutic diphenylcyclopropenone sensitization with weekly scalp DPC. TCRdb passed the RACE reads through MiXCR, listing each CDR3 protein once. In the table there are approximately 87,000 distinct CDR3 sequences, about an eighth of which are singletons. Specimen: whole blood, collected in connection with sensitization to the hapten diphenylcyclopropenone (DPC). These receptors all come from a middle-aged woman with alopecia areata. Some clones in this sample may be carry-over from other donors' samples.

This clonotype was detected many times. The V call is TRBV5-4, the J call TRBJ2-5; D ambiguous. Trimming cost V 1 base and J 5 bases, with 9 bases left between them. This CDR3 has 13 amino acids. Per the germline V gene, CDR1 is SGHNT and CDR2 is YYREEE (reference sequence). The CDR3 spells CASSLTLQETQYF. In nucleotides, the CDR3 is TGTGCCAGCAGCTTGACGCTCCAGGAGACCCAGTACTTC. Variable domain in full (rest from reference TRBV5-4 and TRBJ2-5): ETGVTQSPTHLIKTRGQQVTLRCSSQSGHNTVSWYQQALGQGPQFIFQYYREEENGRGNFPPRFSGLQFPNYSSELNVNALELDDSALYLCASSLTLQETQYFGPGTRLLVL.

This clonotype was counted many times. The V gene is TRBV7-6, the J gene TRBJ1-1; 11 nucleotides align to TRBD1. CDR1 is SGHVS and CDR2 is FNYEAQ in the germline V gene. The CDR3 is 14 amino acids. V was clipped by 5 bases and J by 4 bases; unmatched bases: 3. The CDR3 nucleotides read TGTGCCAGCAGCATAGGACAGGGGGCCACTGAAGCTTTCTTT. This gives the protein CASSIGQGATEAFF.

This clonotype was counted between two and nine times. The genes are TRBV19 and TRBJ2-1, with 9 bases matching TRBD2. Losses at the gene ends were 8 bases for V and 8 bases for J; bases not matched to a gene: 10. Germline V gene data show CDR1 as LNHDA and CDR2 as SQIVND (reference sequence). The CDR3 length is 14 residues. This CDR3 is CASRSGGGDYEQFF. DNA of the CDR3: TGTGCCAGTCGGTCCGGCGGGGGGGACTATGAGCAGTTCTTC.

This clonotype was seen a handful of times. The chain employs TRBV5-1 and TRBJ2-4; 9 bases match TRBD2. Germline trimming cut 0 bases from V and 9 bases from J; bases unmatched to any gene: 4. Germline assignment: CDR1 SGHRS and CDR2 YFSETQ. The CDR3 sequence is 14 residues long. In nucleotides, the CDR3 is TGCGCCAGCAGCTTGGCCTTGCGGGAGGGCATTCAGTACTTC. This gives the protein CASSLALREGIQYF.

This clonotype has just a few counts. The V call is TRBV28, the J call TRBJ2-3; 8 bases map to TRBD1. This CDR3 comprises 17 residues. V was pared by 5 bases and J by 3 bases, with 13 bases of the junction left unmatched. Germline values: CDR1 MDHEN, CDR2 SYDVKM. In nucleotides, the CDR3 is TGTGCCAGCAGTCCGCAGCCGGGACAGGTGGATACAGATACGCAGTATTTT. Translated: CASSPQPGQVDTDTQYF.

This clonotype was seen at least ten times. V is TRBV20-1 and J is TRBJ2-1; weak D call: TRBD1 (5 bases). Trimming removed 3 bases at V and 4 bases at J, with 10 bases between. The CDR3 is 13 amino acids. CDR1 and CDR2 from the germline V gene are DFQATT and SNEGSKA (reference sequence). The DNA of the CDR3 is TGCAGTGCTAGCGGCAGGGAATACAATGAGCAGTTCTTC. Protein sequence: CSASGREYNEQFF.

This clonotype was observed at least ten times. The rearrangement links TRBV6-4 to TRBJ2-2; D possibly uses TRBD1 or TRBD2 (5 bases each). Trimming cost V 4 bases and J 5 bases, with 8 bases left between them. Germline lookup yields CDR1 MRHNA and CDR2 SNTAGT. This CDR3 comprises 13 residues. As DNA, the CDR3 is TGTGCCAGCAGTGGGGGACCTACCGGGGAGCTGTTTTTT. Its protein product is CASSGGPTGELFF.

The genes are TRBV12-3 or TRBV12-4 and TRBJ1-2; unclear D gene. The CDR3 is made up of 13 amino acids. Trimming pared 3 bases from V and 3 bases from J, leaving 8 bases between. CDR3 sequence: CASSFAADYGYTF. The CDR3 DNA is TGTGCCAGCAGTTTTGCAGCTGACTATGGCTACACCTTC.

This clonotype was observed a handful of times. This chain uses TRBV5-1 with TRBJ2-7; 10 positions match TRBD2. The germline V gene encodes CDR1 SGHRS and CDR2 YFSETQ. V dropped 6 bases and J dropped 0; count of bases not matched to a gene: 3. There are 14 residues in the CDR3. CDR3: CASTLAGASYEQYF. The CDR3 region has the DNA TGCGCCAGCACCCTAGCGGGAGCCTCCTACGAGCAGTACTTC.

At least ten counts were recorded for this clonotype. The J gene is TRBJ2-2, the V gene TRBV19; 8 bases match TRBD1. The CDR3 covers 15 residues. The V and J ends lost 2 bases and 4 bases, in that order; junction bases with no gene match: 3. Germline V gene data show CDR1 as LNHDA and CDR2 as SQIVND (reference sequence). The CDR3 DNA follows: TGTGCCAGTAGTATACTACAGGGGGGCACCGGGGAGCTGTTTTTT. This encodes CASSILQGGTGELFF.

This clonotype came up many times. This chain connects TRBV11-2 to TRBJ2-3; 13 bases align to TRBD2. V shed 7 bases, J shed 4 bases, and the junction held 11 bases outside the gene matches. The germline V gene has CDR1 SGHAT and CDR2 FQNNGV. The CDR3 is 17 amino acids. The CDR3 loop is CASTHRTSGGGSDTQYF. The DNA for the CDR3 is TGTGCCAGCACCCACCGGACTAGCGGGGGAGGCTCAGATACGCAGTATTTT. Full variable domain (missing parts from reference TRBV11-2 and TRBJ2-3): EAGVAQSPRYKIIEKRQSVAFWCNPISGHATLYWYQQILGQGPKLLIQFQNNGVVDDSQLPKDRFSAERLKGVDSTLKIQPAKLEDSAVYLCASTHRTSGGGSDTQYFGPGTRLTVL.

This sequence joins TRBV11-2 and TRBJ2-1, with D unclear. Trimming took off 0 bases at V and 7 bases at J, with 16 bases between the two ends. This CDR3 contains 16 residues. CDR1 and CDR2 (germline): SGHAT, FQNNGV. CDR3 protein: CASSLDPAPRRNEQFF. The CDR3 DNA follows: TGTGCCAGCAGCTTAGATCCGGCCCCTAGGCGGAATGAGCAGTTCTTC.

This rearrangement joins TRBV3-1 to TRBJ1-1, with D maybe TRBD1 (5 bases). There are 15 residues in the CDR3. Trimming cost V 2 bases and J 1 base, with 11 bases left between them. Germline V gene data show CDR1 as LGHDT and CDR2 as YNNKEL (reference sequence). Written as DNA, the CDR3 is TGTGCCAGCAGCCAATGGGTTGGGGCGAACACTGAAGCTTTCTTT. Its protein product is CASSQWVGANTEAFF.

In this sample, this clonotype turned up many times. V gene TRBV27 combines with J gene TRBJ2-7; 9 nucleotides match TRBD1. Germline CDR1 is MNHEY and CDR2 is SMNVEV (reference sequence). This CDR3 has 15 amino acids. V lost 5 bases and J lost 2; bases outside the gene matches: 7. Here the CDR3 DNA reads TGTGCCAGCAGTCCTGGGACAGGGAAAACCTACGAGCAGTACTTC. This translates into CASSPGTGKTYEQYF.

This clonotype has only a few counts. The CDR3 loop reads CASVDSGYNEQFF. The CDR3 nucleotides are TGTGCCAGTGTGGATAGCGGGTACAATGAGCAGTTCTTC. V is TRBV18 and J is TRBJ2-1; 7 bases map to TRBD2. This CDR3 has 13 residues. The ends lost 9 bases at V and 4 bases at J; junction bases unmatched: 6. Germline loops: CDR1 KGHSH, CDR2 LQKENI.

Many counts were recorded for this clonotype. This chain joins TRBV29-1 and TRBJ2-3; D is uncertain. In germline, CDR1 is SQVTM, CDR2 ANQGSEA. V was clipped by 4 bases and J by 4 bases, with 6 bases between them. The CDR3 is 11 amino acids. The CDR3 nucleotides read TGCAGCGTTGGAGAAGCAGATACGCAGTATTTT. The encoded protein is CSVGEADTQYF.

In this sample, this clonotype turned up a few times. The chain uses TRBV18 and TRBJ2-2; 7 bases line up with TRBD2. Trimming took 1 base from V and 2 from J; bases not matched to a gene: 10. This CDR3 contains 18 residues. Germline loops: CDR1 KGHSH, CDR2 LQKENI. CDR3 DNA: TGTGCCAGCTCACCACTCCTCCGAGCGGGGTCAAACACCGGGGAGCTGTTTTTT. It codes for CASSPLLRAGSNTGELFF. Based on the CDR3 plus reference TRBV18 and TRBJ2-2, the full variable domain is NAGVMQNPRHLVRRRGQEARLRCSPMKGHSHVYWYRQLPEEGLKFMVYLQKENIIDESGMPKERFSAEFPKEGPSILRIQQVVRGDSAAYFCASSPLLRAGSNTGELFFGEGSRLTVL.

In this sample, this clonotype turned up many times. The chain links TRBV10-3 to TRBJ1-1; 7 nucleotides line up with TRBD1. After removal of 7 bases from V and 0 bases from J, the junction contained 8 bases not matched to a gene. Germline V gene data show CDR1 as ENHRY and CDR2 as SYGVKD. The CDR3 consists of 15 residues. In DNA form, the CDR3 reads TGTGCCATCAATCGACAGGGAGGGATGAACACTGAAGCTTTCTTT. It encodes CAINRQGGMNTEAFF.

The rearrangement uses TRBV15 and TRBJ1-2; D uncertain. This CDR3 contains 15 residues. V was pared by 0 bases and J by 4 bases, with 12 bases between. CDR1 is LNHNV, CDR2 YYDKDF, per germline (reference sequence). The CDR3 here is CATSREEETTYGYTF. The DNA of the CDR3 is TGTGCCACCAGCAGAGAGGAGGAGACGACCTATGGCTACACCTTC.

In regard to this clonotype: An end of the junction does not agree with germline; a read error may underlie this. The V and J genes are TRBV7-8 and TRBJ2-2; TRBD2 agrees at 11 bases. Germline V gene lookup returns CDR1 SGHVS and CDR2 FQNEAQ. The length of the CDR3 is 16 residues. CDR3 bases: TGTGCCCGCAGCTTACTAGCGGGGGCTAACACCGGGGAGCTGTTTTTT. Amino acid sequence: CARSLLAGANTGELFF. Full variable domain (outside the CDR3, taken from reference TRBV7-8 and TRBJ2-2): GAGVSQSPRYKVAKRGQDVALRCDPISGHVSLFWYQQALGQGPEFLTYFQNEAQLDKSGLPSDRFFAERPEGSVSTLKIQRTQQEDSAVYLCARSLLAGANTGELFFGEGSRLTVL.

Ten or more counts support this clonotype. The chain links TRBV24-1 to TRBJ2-3, with TRBD2 matching 9 bases. The trim removed 4 bases at V and 0 bases at J, leaving 7 bases unmatched. CDR1 and CDR2 from the germline V gene are KGHDR and SFDVKD. The CDR3 contains 17 residues. CDR3 sequence (DNA): TGTGCCACCAGTGACCGCGCGACTAGCGGAAGCACAGATACGCAGTATTTT. It is translated as CATSDRATSGSTDTQYF.

V is TRBV4-1 and J is TRBJ2-2, with TRBD1 as a possible D gene (6 bases). V dropped 8 bases and J dropped 4 bases, with 14 bases sitting between them. This CDR3 has 14 residues. The germline CDR1 and CDR2 sequences are MGHRA and YSYEKL. DNA for the CDR3: TGCGCCAGCGCCCAGGGGATAAGCACCGGGGAGCTGTTTTTT. Its protein product is CASAQGISTGELFF.

This clonotype was counted ten times or more. The chain uses TRBV6-5 and TRBJ1-2, with D perhaps TRBD1 (5 bases). Per the germline V gene, CDR1 is MNHEY and CDR2 is SVGAGI. This CDR3 spans 11 amino acids. V lost 5 bases and J 8 bases, leaving 9 bases between the germline ends. CDR3: CASSPGNGYTF. The CDR3 bases are TGTGCCAGCAGTCCAGGGAACGGCTACACCTTC.

The V and J genes are TRBV7-2 and TRBJ2-5, with D tentatively TRBD2 (5 bases). CDR3 length: 14 amino acids. The germline V gene has CDR1 SGHTA and CDR2 FQGNSA. V dropped 0 bases and J dropped 5 bases, with 10 bases sitting between them. The CDR3 here is CASSLAGKTETQYF. CDR3 nucleotide sequence: TGTGCCAGCAGCTTAGCCGGGAAAACGGAGACCCAGTACTTC.

The genes are TRBV6-5 and TRBJ2-1; D unclear. CDR1 is MNHEY and CDR2 is SVGAGI in the germline V gene. The ends were cut back, 6 bases at V and 2 bases at J, with 11 bases in the middle. The CDR3 is 14 amino acids. The CDR3 here is CASRPTVPYNEQFF. CDR3 sequence (DNA): TGTGCCAGCAGGCCCACTGTACCCTACAATGAGCAGTTCTTC.

This clonotype was seen only a few times. The gene calls are TRBV19 and TRBJ2-2; 7 bases fit TRBD2. The V segment lost 10 bases and the J segment 1 base; nucleotides outside the gene matches: 12. Per germline, CDR1 LNHDA and CDR2 SQIVND (reference sequence). CDR3 length: 16 residues. CDR3 nucleotides: TGTGCCACTAACGGGGGGAGTGCCCTGAACACCGGGGAGCTGTTTTTT. Its protein product is CATNGGSALNTGELFF.

Only a few counts were recorded for this clonotype. The rearrangement joins TRBV6-2 or TRBV6-3 to TRBJ2-5; TRBD1 aligns across 9 bases. CDR1 and CDR2 (germline): MNHEY, SVGEGT. CDR3 size: 17 residues. V was pared by 2 bases and J by 4 bases, with 11 bases of the junction left unmatched. The CDR3 reads CASSYETGGLPRETQYF. CDR3 bases: TGTGCCAGCAGTTACGAGACAGGGGGATTACCAAGAGAGACCCAGTACTTC.

V is TRBV30 and J is TRBJ1-1; 10 bases align to TRBD1. V shed 3 bases, J shed 11 bases, and the junction held 6 bases outside the gene matches. This CDR3 has 12 amino acids. In germline, CDR1 is GTSNPN, CDR2 SVGIG (reference sequence). The CDR3 sequence is CAWRFGTGVAFF. The CDR3 bases are TGTGCCTGGAGGTTCGGGACAGGGGTTGCTTTCTTT.

This clonotype occurred many times. The CDR3 spells CASSPRDYNEQFF. The CDR3 nucleotides read TGTGCCAGCAGCCCAAGAGACTACAATGAGCAGTTCTTC. The chain has TRBV9 and TRBJ2-1; D not certain. Trimming removed 4 bases from V and 3 bases from J, with 8 bases in between. Germline V gene lookup returns CDR1 SGDLS and CDR2 YYNGEE. The length of the CDR3 is 13 residues.

The table lists this clonotype with many counts. This sequence joins TRBV19 and TRBJ1-5; D is possibly TRBD1 (6 bases). The ends were cut back, 6 bases at V and 1 base at J, with 13 bases in the middle. This CDR3 is built from 15 residues. Germline assignment: CDR1 LNHDA and CDR2 SQIVND (reference sequence). CDR3 sequence reads: CASRVTGRSNQPQHF. The CDR3 nucleotides are TGTGCCAGTAGGGTAACAGGGAGAAGCAATCAGCCCCAGCATTTT.

This clonotype was counted a few times. J is TRBJ2-5 and V is TRBV6-6, with TRBD2 matching over 14 bases. The CDR3 totals 17 residues. Germline CDR1 reads MNHNY; CDR2 reads SVGAGI (reference sequence). Trimming cost V 2 bases and J 3 bases; bases outside gene matches: 5. This CDR3 reads CASSYPGTSGGKETQYF. The CDR3 DNA reads TGTGCCAGCAGTTACCCTGGGACTAGCGGGGGCAAAGAGACCCAGTACTTC.